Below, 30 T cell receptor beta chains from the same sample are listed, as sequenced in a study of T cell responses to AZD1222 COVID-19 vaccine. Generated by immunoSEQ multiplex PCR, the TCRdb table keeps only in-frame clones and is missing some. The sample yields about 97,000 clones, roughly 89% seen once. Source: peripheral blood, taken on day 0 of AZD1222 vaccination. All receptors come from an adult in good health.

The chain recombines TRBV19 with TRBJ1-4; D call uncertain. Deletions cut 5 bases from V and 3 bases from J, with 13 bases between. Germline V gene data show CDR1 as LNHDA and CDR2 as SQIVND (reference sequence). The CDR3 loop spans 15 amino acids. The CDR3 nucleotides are TGTGCCAGTAGTCTTGCCGTGGCAGCTAATGAAAAACTGTTTTTT. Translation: CASSLAVAANEKLFF.

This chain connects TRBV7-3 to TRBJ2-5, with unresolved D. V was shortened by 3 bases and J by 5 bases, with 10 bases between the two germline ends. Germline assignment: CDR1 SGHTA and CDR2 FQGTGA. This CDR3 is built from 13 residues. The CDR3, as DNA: TGTGCCAGCAGCTTGAGTGCCCACGAGACCCAGTACTTC. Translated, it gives CASSLSAHETQYF.

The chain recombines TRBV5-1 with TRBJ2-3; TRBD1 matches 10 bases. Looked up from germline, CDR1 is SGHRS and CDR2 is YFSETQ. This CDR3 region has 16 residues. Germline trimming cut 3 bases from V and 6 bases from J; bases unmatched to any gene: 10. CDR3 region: CASSWGDRGFSDTQYF. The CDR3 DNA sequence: TGCGCCAGCAGCTGGGGGGACAGGGGCTTTTCCGATACGCAGTATTTT.

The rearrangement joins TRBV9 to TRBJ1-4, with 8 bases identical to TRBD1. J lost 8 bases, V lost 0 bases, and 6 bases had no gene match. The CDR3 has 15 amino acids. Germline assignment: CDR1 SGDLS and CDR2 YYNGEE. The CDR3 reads CASSVATTGEEKLFF. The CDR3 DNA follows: TGTGCCAGCAGCGTAGCTACGACAGGGGAAGAAAAACTGTTTTTT.

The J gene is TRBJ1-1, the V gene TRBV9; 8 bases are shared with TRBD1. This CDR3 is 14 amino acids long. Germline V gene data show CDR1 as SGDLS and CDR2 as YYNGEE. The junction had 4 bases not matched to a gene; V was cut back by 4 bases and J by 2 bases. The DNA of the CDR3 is TGTGCCAGCAGCCTGGGACAGGTTAACACTGAAGCTTTCTTT. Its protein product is CASSLGQVNTEAFF.

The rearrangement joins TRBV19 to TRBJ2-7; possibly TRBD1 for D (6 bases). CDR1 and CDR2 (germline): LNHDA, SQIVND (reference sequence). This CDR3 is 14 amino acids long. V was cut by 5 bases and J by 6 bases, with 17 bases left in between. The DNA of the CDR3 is TGTGCCAGTAGTTCCCAGGGGTATCTGGGCGAGCAGTACTTC. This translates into CASSSQGYLGEQYF.

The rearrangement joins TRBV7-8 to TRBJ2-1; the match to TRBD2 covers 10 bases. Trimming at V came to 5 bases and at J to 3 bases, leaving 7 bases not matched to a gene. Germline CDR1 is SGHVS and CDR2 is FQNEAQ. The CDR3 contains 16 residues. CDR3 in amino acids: CASSALLAGGYNEQFF. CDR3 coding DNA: TGTGCCAGCAGCGCCCTCTTAGCGGGAGGCTACAATGAGCAGTTCTTC. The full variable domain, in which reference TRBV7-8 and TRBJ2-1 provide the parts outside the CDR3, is GAGVSQSPRYKVAKRGQDVALRCDPISGHVSLFWYQQALGQGPEFLTYFQNEAQLDKSGLPSDRFFAERPEGSVSTLKIQRTQQEDSAVYLCASSALLAGGYNEQFFGPGTRLTVL.

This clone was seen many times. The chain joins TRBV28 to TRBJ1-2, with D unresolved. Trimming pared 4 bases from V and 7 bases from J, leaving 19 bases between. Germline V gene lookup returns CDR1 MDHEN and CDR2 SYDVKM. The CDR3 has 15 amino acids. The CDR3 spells CASSSPEGPKRGYTF. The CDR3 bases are TGTGCCAGCAGTTCTCCAGAGGGCCCGAAACGTGGCTACACCTTC.

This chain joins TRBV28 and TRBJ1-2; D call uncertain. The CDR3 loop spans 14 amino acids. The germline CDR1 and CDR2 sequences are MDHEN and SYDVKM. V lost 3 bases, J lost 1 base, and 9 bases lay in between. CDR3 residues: CASSLGRSNYGYTF. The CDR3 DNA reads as TGTGCCAGCAGTTTGGGCAGAAGTAACTATGGCTACACCTTC.

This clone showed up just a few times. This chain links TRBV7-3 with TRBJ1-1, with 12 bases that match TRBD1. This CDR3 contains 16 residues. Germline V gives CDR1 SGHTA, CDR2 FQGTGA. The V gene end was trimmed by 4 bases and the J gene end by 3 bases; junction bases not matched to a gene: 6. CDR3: CASSSGTGGADTEAFF. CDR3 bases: TGTGCCAGCAGCTCAGGGACAGGGGGCGCAGACACTGAAGCTTTCTTT.

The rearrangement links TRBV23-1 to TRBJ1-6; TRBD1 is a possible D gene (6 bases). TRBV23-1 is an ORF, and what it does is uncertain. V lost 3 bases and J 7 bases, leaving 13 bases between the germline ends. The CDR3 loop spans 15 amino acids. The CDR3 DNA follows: TGCGCCAGCAGTCAGGGGGCCGGGAGGAATTCACCCCTCCACTTT. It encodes CASSQGAGRNSPLHF.

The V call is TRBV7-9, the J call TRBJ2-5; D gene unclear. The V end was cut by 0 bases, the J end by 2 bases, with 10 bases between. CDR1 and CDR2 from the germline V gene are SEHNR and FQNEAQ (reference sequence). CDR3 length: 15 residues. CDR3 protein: CASSLALGPQETQYF. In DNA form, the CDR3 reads TGTGCCAGCAGCTTAGCGCTAGGTCCTCAAGAGACCCAGTACTTC. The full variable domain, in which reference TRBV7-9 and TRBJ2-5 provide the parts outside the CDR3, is DTGVSQNPRHKITKRGQNVTFRCDPISEHNRLYWYRQTLGQGPEFLTYFQNEAQLEKSRLLSDRFSAERPKGSFSTLEIQRTEQGDSAMYLCASSLALGPQETQYFGPGTRLLVL.

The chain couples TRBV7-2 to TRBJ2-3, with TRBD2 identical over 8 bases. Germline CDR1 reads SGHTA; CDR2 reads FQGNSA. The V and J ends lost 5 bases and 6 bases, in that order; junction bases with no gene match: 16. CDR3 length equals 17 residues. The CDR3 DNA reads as TGTGCCAGCAGCCCCTTTTGGAGCGGGAGTGGCGTGGATACGCAGTATTTT. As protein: CASSPFWSGSGVDTQYF.

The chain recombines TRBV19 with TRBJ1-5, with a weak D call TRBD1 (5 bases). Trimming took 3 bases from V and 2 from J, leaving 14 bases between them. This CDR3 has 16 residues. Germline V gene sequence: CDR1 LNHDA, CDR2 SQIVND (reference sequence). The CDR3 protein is CASSILKGAGNQPQHF. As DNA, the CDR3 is TGTGCCAGTAGTATCCTAAAAGGGGCTGGCAATCAGCCCCAGCATTTT.

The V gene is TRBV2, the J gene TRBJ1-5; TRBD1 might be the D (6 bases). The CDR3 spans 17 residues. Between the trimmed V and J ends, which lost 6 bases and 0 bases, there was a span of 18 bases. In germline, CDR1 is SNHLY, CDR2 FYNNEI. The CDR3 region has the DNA TGTGCCAGCAGGGGGGAGTTACAGGGTTATAGCAATCAGCCCCAGCATTTT. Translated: CASRGELQGYSNQPQHF.

CDR3 sequence (DNA): TGTGCCATCGGGTCTAGCGGAAACAATGAGCAGTTCTTC. As protein: CAIGSSGNNEQFF. V is TRBV10-3 and J is TRBJ2-1, with 7 bases fitting TRBD2. This CDR3 is built from 13 residues. Germline CDR1 and CDR2: ENHRY and SYGVKD. V lost 8 bases, J lost 5 bases, and 6 bases stayed unmatched.

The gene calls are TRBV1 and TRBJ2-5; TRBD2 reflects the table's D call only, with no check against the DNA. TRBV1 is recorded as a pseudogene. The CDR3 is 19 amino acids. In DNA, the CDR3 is TGCACCAGCAGCCAAGGACATGGACTAGCGGGAGCCGGCGAGGAGACCCAGTACTTC. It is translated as CTSSQGHGLAGAGEETQYF.

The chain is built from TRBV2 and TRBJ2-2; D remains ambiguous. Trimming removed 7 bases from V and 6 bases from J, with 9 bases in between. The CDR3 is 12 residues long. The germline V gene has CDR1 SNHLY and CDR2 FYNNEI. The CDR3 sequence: CASTPTSGELFF. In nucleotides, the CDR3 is TGTGCCAGCACCCCGACTTCCGGGGAGCTGTTTTTT. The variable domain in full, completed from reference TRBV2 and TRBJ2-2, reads EPEVTQTPSHQVTQMGQEVILRCVPISNHLYFYWYRQILGQKVEFLVSFYNNEISEKSEIFDDQFSVERPDGSNFTLKIRSTKLEDSAMYFCASTPTSGELFFGEGSRLTVL.

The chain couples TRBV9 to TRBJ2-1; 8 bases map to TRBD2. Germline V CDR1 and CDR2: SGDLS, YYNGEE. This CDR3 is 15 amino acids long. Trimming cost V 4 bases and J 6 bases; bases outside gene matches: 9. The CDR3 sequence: CASSPSGSEGNEQFF. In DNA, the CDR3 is TGTGCCAGCAGCCCAAGCGGGAGCGAAGGCAATGAGCAGTTCTTC.

The CDR3 sequence is CASSHRENTEAFF. CDR3 nucleotides: TGTGCCAGCAGTCACAGGGAGAACACTGAAGCTTTCTTT. The chain is built from TRBV6-5 and TRBJ1-1; D is possibly TRBD1 (6 bases). V gave up 5 bases and J gave up 1 base, with 8 bases separating them. Per the germline V gene, CDR1 is MNHEY and CDR2 is SVGAGI. This CDR3 is 13 amino acids long.

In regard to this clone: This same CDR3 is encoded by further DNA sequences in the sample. The CDR3 sequence is CASSPGQLTNYGYTF. The CDR3 nucleotides are TGCGCCAGCAGCCCAGGACAGCTGACTAACTATGGCTACACCTTC. The chain is built from TRBV5-1 and TRBJ1-2; TRBD1 is a possible D gene (6 bases). The CDR3 contains 15 residues. The ends were cut back, 4 bases at V and 0 bases at J, with 13 bases in the middle. Germline-derived CDR1 and CDR2 are SGHRS and YFSETQ.

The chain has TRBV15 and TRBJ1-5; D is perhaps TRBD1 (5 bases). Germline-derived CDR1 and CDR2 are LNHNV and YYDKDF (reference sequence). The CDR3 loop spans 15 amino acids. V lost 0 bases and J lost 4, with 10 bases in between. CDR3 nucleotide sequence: TGTGCCACCAGCAGAGATCTGGGACCTAATCAGCCCCAGCATTTT. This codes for CATSRDLGPNQPQHF.

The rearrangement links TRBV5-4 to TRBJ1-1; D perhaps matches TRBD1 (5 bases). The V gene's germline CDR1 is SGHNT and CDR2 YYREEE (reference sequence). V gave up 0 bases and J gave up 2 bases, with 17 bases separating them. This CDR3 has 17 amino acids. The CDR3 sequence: CASSLGGSRPINTEAFF. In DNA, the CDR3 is TGTGCCAGCAGCTTGGGGGGGAGCAGGCCGATAAACACTGAAGCTTTCTTT.

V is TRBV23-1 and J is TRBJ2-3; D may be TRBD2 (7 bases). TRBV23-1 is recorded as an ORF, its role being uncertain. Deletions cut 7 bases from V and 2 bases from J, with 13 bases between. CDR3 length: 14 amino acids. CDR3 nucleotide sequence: TGCGCCAGCATCCGGGGGGCCGTCACAGATACGCAGTATTTT. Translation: CASIRGAVTDTQYF.

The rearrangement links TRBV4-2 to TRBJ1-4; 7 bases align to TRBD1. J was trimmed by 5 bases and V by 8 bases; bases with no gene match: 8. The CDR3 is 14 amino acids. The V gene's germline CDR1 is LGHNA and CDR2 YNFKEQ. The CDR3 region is CASWGDSLNEKLFF. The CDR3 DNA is TGTGCCAGCTGGGGGGACAGCTTAAATGAAAAACTGTTTTTT.

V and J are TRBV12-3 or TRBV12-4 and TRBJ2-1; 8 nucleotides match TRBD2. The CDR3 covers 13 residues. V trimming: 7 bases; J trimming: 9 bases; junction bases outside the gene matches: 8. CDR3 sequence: CASTFGGGGEQFF. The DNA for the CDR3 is TGTGCCAGCACCTTCGGGGGGGGCGGTGAGCAGTTCTTC.

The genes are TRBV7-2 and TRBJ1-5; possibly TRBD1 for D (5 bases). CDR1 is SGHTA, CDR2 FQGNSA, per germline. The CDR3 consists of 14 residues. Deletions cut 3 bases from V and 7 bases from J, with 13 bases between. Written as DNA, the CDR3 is TGTGCCAGCAGCTTGGGAGGGACTCGACAGCCCCAGCATTTT. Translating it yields CASSLGGTRQPQHF.

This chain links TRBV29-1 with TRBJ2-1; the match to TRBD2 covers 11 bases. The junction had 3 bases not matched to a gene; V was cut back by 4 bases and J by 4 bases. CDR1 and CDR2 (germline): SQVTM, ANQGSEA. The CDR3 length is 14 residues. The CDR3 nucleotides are TGCAGCGTTGGTACTAGCGGGGGATACAATGAGCAGTTCTTC. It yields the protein CSVGTSGGYNEQFF.

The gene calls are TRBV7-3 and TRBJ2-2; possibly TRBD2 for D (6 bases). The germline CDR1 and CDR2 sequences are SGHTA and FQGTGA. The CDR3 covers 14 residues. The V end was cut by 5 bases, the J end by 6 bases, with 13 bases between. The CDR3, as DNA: TGTGCCAGCAGCCACGGGGGATCCCCCGGGGAGCTGTTTTTT. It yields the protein CASSHGGSPGELFF.

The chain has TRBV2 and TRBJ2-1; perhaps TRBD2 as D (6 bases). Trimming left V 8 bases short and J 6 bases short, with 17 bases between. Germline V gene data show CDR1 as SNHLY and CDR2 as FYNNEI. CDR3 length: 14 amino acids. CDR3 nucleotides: TGTGCCAGCCAACTAGCCCAGTTGGGCAATGAGCAGTTCTTC. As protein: CASQLAQLGNEQFF. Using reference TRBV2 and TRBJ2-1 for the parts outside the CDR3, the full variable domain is EPEVTQTPSHQVTQMGQEVILRCVPISNHLYFYWYRQILGQKVEFLVSFYNNEISEKSEIFDDQFSVERPDGSNFTLKIRSTKLEDSAMYFCASQLAQLGNEQFFGPGTRLTVL.